Listed below are T cell receptor beta chains from one sample, sequenced in a study of blood T cell repertoires in COVID-19. Using immunoSEQ multiplex PCR, the repertoire was profiled, and TCRdb retains in-frame clones only, with some absent. Of approximately 75,000 clones listed, 84% were seen once; the top ten hold around 20%. Sequenced: peripheral blood. The receptors were sampled from a woman aged 50 to 60 with acute or convalescent COVID-19. The CDR3 runs from the conserved cysteine through the conserved F or W. The order of the fields is clone size, D gene, V gene, J gene, CDR3 DNA, CDR3 protein. D genes are given only for firm matches. Not every row has a clone size; where given, it reads once, few, many or a size class.

few	TRBD1	TRBV5-6	TRBJ2-2	TGTGCCAGCAGCTTACGTAGGACAGGGAACACCGGGGAGCTGTTTTTT	CASSLRRTGNTGELFF
once	.	TRBV18	TRBJ2-3	TGTGCCAGCTGTCTGAGGACTAGCACAGATACGCAGTATTTT	CASCLRTSTDTQYF
.	TRBD2	TRBV25-1	TRBJ2-5	TGTGCCAGCGCCGGGGGGGCTCTGGAGACCCAGTACTTC	CASAGGALETQYF
.	.	TRBV11-3	TRBJ2-7	TGTGCCAGCAGCGAAGGGAGTTCCTACGAGCAGTACTTC	CASSEGSSYEQYF
.	.	TRBV7-9	TRBJ1-2	TGTGCCAGCAGCTTACCCGGGTCCTATGGCTACACCTTC	CASSLPGSYGYTF
.	.	TRBV2	TRBJ1-3	TGTGCCAGCAGACCCACAGGAGGAAACACCATATATTTT	CASRPTGGNTIYF
.	.	TRBV28	TRBJ1-3	TGTGCCAGCAGTTCCAACCCGGGACAACATTCGGGAAACACCATATATTTT	CASSSNPGQHSGNTIYF
.	.	TRBV5-1	TRBJ2-2	TGCGCCAGCTGGCCGGGGAACACCGGGGAGCTGTTTTTT	CASWPGNTGELFF
.	.	TRBV7-2	TRBJ2-2	TGTGCCAGCAGCTTAGGGCCGGGAGACGGGGAGCTGTTTTTT	CASSLGPGDGELFF
.	.	TRBV5-4	TRBJ2-2	TGTGCCAGCAGCCCCGGAGGGATCGCGAACACCGGGGAGCTGTTTTTT	CASSPGGIANTGELFF
.	TRBD2	TRBV9	TRBJ2-1	TGTGCCAGCAGCCCAGCGGGTTCGGGGGGGGCTTACAATGAGCAGTTCTTC	CASSPAGSGGAYNEQFF
few	.	TRBV3-1/TRBV3-2	TRBJ1-1	TGTGCCAGCAGCCTGTGGACAACCGGGAACACTGAAGCTTTCTTT	CASSLWTTGNTEAFF
.	TRBD1	TRBV7-9	TRBJ1-1	TGTGCCAGCAGCCAATTTACAGGGGCCGGCACTGAAGCTTTCTTT	CASSQFTGAGTEAFF
.	.	TRBV11-2	TRBJ2-2	TGTGCCAGCAGCTCGCAGGGGCAGGTCGGGGAGCTGTTTTTT	CASSSQGQVGELFF
.	TRBD1	TRBV5-6	TRBJ1-1	TGTGCCAGCCAGACTTGGGACAGTGAAGCTTTCTTT	CASQTWDSEAFF
.	.	TRBV7-3	TRBJ2-1	TGTGCCAGCAGCTTAATGGTCGGGGGGCCGGAATACAATGAGCAGTTCTTC	CASSLMVGGPEYNEQFF
.	TRBD2	TRBV9	TRBJ2-1	TGTGCCAGCAGCGACCGGGGCAGGTCTAGCGGTTACAATGAGCAGTTCTTC	CASSDRGRSSGYNEQFF
.	.	TRBV3-1/TRBV3-2	TRBJ2-3	TGTGCCAGCAGCCAAAGTCTAGCGTCTAGCACAGATACGCAGTATTTT	CASSQSLASSTDTQYF
.	.	TRBV25-1	TRBJ1-1	TGTGCCAGCAGTGAACGGAACACTGAAGCTTTCTTT	CASSERNTEAFF
once	.	TRBV2	TRBJ2-2	TGTGCCAGCAGCAAAGGGGGTAACGGCGGGGAGCTGTTTTTT	CASSKGGNGGELFF
.	TRBD2	TRBV9	TRBJ2-5	TGTGCCAGCAGCGACGGACTAGCGGGAGGGCCGGGGCAAGAGACCCAGTACTTC	CASSDGLAGGPGQETQYF
.	.	TRBV7-9	TRBJ1-1	TGTGCCAGCAGCCCACCGGGACACATGAACACTGAAGCTTTCTTT	CASSPPGHMNTEAFF
.	TRBD1	TRBV6-1	TRBJ1-5	TGTGCCAGCAGTGATTCGTGGGACAGAGCCAATCAGCCCCAGCATTTT	CASSDSWDRANQPQHF
.	.	TRBV5-5	TRBJ1-1	TGTGCCAGCAGCTTGTGGGGCTTGAACACTGAAGCTTTCTTT	CASSLWGLNTEAFF
.	.	TRBV6-5	TRBJ2-1	TGTGCCAGCAGTTACTCAGGGGGGGCGAGGAATGAGCAGTTCTTC	CASSYSGGARNEQFF